This entry features one T cell receptor (beta chain) sequence. Its antigen is as yet unknown. Sequenced by immunoSEQ multiplex PCR; TCRdb stores in-frame clones only, minus some. The table has under 60,000 clones, roughly 86% seen once. This sample was included in a study of OX40 agonist ivuxolimab in advanced cancers. Autoimmune disease history or systemic immunosuppression disqualified patients. Germline V gene lookup returns CDR1 SGHDT and CDR2 YYEEEE. CDR3 size: 12 residues. The V gene lost 2 bases and the J gene lost 7 bases, with 10 bases spanning the gap. Findings of the study overall: The mean number of expanded clones was higher in CD8+ T cells than in CD4+. CD4+ and CD8+ blood T cells expanded clonally by week 6 at 0.1 to 3.0 mg/kg.

Sequenced material: CD4+ or CD8+ T cells sorted from blood, taken in a trial of the OX40 agonist ivuxolimab. The clonotype originates from an adult with an advanced solid tumor such as melanoma, head and neck, liver or kidney cancer. The rearrangement joins TRBV5-6 to TRBJ2-7; TRBD2 is a possible D gene (5 bases). DNA for the CDR3: TGTGCCAGCAGCTTAGGAGGTACGGAGCAGTACTTC. Translated, it gives CASSLGGTEQYF.